This T cell receptor (beta chain) was sequenced for a study of cytomegalovirus exposure and HLA in healthy donors. Findings of the study overall: Roughly even sequencing depth across donors was the assumption behind the presence/absence analyses. Earlier analysis looked at TCR beta V segments, and most were productive about 87% or about 30% of the time. Some public TCRs appeared in many individuals, while most sequences were rare.

V shed 4 bases and J 7 bases; nucleotides not matched to a gene: 1. The CDR3 runs 13 residues. CDR1 is MNHEY and CDR2 is SVGAGI in the germline V gene. This PCR relied on a set of 60 Vbeta primers and 13 Jbeta primers. Sequenced by immunoSEQ multiplex PCR; TCRdb stores in-frame clones only, minus some. The repertoire has over 75,000 clones, around 60% of them found once; the top ten carry about 2.3%. Concerning this clone itself: Its antigen is not identified.

V and J are TRBV6-5 and TRBJ1-6; 7 bases line up with TRBD1. The sequence came from a human donor in good health. What was sequenced was PBMCs. The CDR3 bases are TGTGCCAGCAGTTCGACAGGGAATTCACCCCTCCACTTT. This translates into CASSSTGNSPLHF.